These 32 T cell receptor beta chains originate from one sample sequenced in a study of shared clonotypes between healthy human individuals. The assay was immunoSEQ multiplex PCR, and TCRdb's table has in-frame clones only and misses some. The data show some 1.5 million clones, roughly 95% seen once. Sequenced sample: naive CD4+ T cells sorted from blood. Subset given: CD45RA+ positively selected. The receptors were gathered from a young man in good health.

This chain uses TRBV5-6 with TRBJ2-7; D may be TRBD1 (6 bases). The CDR3 is made up of 16 amino acids. CDR1 and CDR2 (germline): SGHDT, YYEEEE. V was shortened by 0 bases and J by 4 bases, with 17 bases between the two germline ends. CDR3: CASSLDAGGGEYEQYF. The CDR3 DNA is TGTGCCAGCAGCTTGGACGCGGGTGGGGGCGAATACGAGCAGTACTTC.

This chain links TRBV28 with TRBJ2-7, with D possibly being TRBD2 (6 bases). Per the germline V gene, CDR1 is MDHEN and CDR2 is SYDVKM. The ends were cut back, 7 bases at V and 4 bases at J, with 14 bases in the middle. The CDR3 has 13 residues. CDR3 amino acids: CASTPGGGYEQYF. The CDR3 DNA reads TGTGCCAGCACCCCTGGTGGGGGGTACGAGCAGTACTTC.

The V call is TRBV30, the J call TRBJ1-5; possible D gene TRBD1, 5 bases. Trimming removed 3 bases from V and 2 bases from J, with 11 bases in between. The CDR3 contains 14 residues. Germline-derived CDR1 and CDR2 are GTSNPN and SVGIG (reference sequence). For the CDR3, the DNA is TGTGCCTGGAGCGGGGGGATTGGCAATCAGCCCCAGCATTTT. Translated, it gives CAWSGGIGNQPQHF.

The gene calls are TRBV20-1 and TRBJ2-2; D uncertain. Trimming cost V 2 bases and J 7 bases, with 5 bases left between them. From germline, CDR1 is DFQATT and CDR2 SNEGSKA (reference sequence). This CDR3 has 11 amino acids. This CDR3 is CSARLHGELFF. The DNA for the CDR3 is TGCAGTGCTAGACTTCACGGGGAGCTGTTTTTT.

V and J are TRBV7-9 and TRBJ2-1; weak D call: TRBD1 (5 bases). This CDR3 is built from 15 residues. Per germline, CDR1 SEHNR and CDR2 FQNEAQ (reference sequence). Trimming left V 2 bases short and J 7 bases short, with 15 bases between. DNA of the CDR3: TGTGCCAGCAGCTTACGGCTCCCAGGGCGGAATGAGCAGTTCTTC. It is translated as CASSLRLPGRNEQFF.

The chain carries TRBV6-5 and TRBJ2-3; D gene ambiguous. Trimming took off 4 bases at V and 0 bases at J, with 14 bases between the two ends. CDR1 MNHEY and CDR2 SVGAGI come from the germline V gene. The CDR3 runs to 16 residues. The chain's CDR3 is CASSLTWAGSTDTQYF. The CDR3 bases are TGTGCCAGCAGTTTAACTTGGGCAGGCAGCACAGATACGCAGTATTTT.

This clone was recorded only once. Different DNA sequences within this sample yield the same CDR3. The rearrangement uses TRBV6-1 and TRBJ1-1; tentative D call: TRBD1 (6 bases). V lost 0 bases, J lost 4 bases, and 9 bases lay in between. The CDR3 has 14 residues. Germline values: CDR1 MNHNS, CDR2 SASEGT. CDR3 residues: CASSEAGGPTEAFF. CDR3 bases: TGTGCCAGCAGTGAAGCAGGGGGGCCCACTGAAGCTTTCTTT.

This rearrangement joins TRBV30 to TRBJ2-7; TRBD1 aligns across 10 bases. Germline loops: CDR1 GTSNPN, CDR2 SVGIG (reference sequence). Germline trimming cut 7 bases from V and 4 bases from J; bases unmatched to any gene: 7. This CDR3 comprises 13 residues. CDR3 loop: CASGTGASYEQYF. The CDR3 DNA follows: TGTGCCTCCGGGACAGGGGCGTCATACGAGCAGTACTTC.

V and J are TRBV10-3 and TRBJ2-1; D gene ambiguous. This CDR3 is 15 amino acids long. Germline CDR1 reads ENHRY; CDR2 reads SYGVKD. Deletions cut 5 bases from V and 4 bases from J, with 15 bases between. The CDR3 here is CAISSTLVIYNEQFF. The CDR3 DNA reads as TGTGCCATCAGTAGTACCCTGGTCATTTACAATGAGCAGTTCTTC.

The chain joins TRBV5-1 to TRBJ2-1, with 7 bases matching TRBD2. Germline assignment: CDR1 SGHRS and CDR2 YFSETQ. This CDR3 is 16 amino acids long. Trimming took 0 bases from V and 3 from J; bases not matched to a gene: 6. CDR3 in amino acids: CASSLGVQRGYNEQFF. The CDR3 DNA sequence: TGCGCCAGCAGCTTGGGGGTACAGCGGGGCTACAATGAGCAGTTCTTC.

CDR3 coding DNA: TGTGCCAGCAGCCCAGGACAGGCTGCCCAGGAGGGGCAGTATTTT. Protein sequence: CASSPGQAAQEGQYF. The chain combines TRBV5-8 with TRBJ2-3; the D gene is possibly TRBD1 (7 bases). The CDR3 is 15 amino acids. Germline V lookup: CDR1 SGHTS, CDR2 YDEGEE. The V end was cut by 4 bases, the J end by 11 bases, with 23 bases between.

CDR3 sequence: CASRQTGIETGELFF. CDR3 sequence (DNA): TGTGCCAGCAGACAGACAGGGATTGAAACCGGGGAGCTGTTTTTT. The V gene is TRBV11-2, the J gene TRBJ2-2, with 7 bases aligning to TRBD1. The germline V gene has CDR1 SGHAT and CDR2 FQNNGV. The V segment lost 6 bases and the J segment 5 bases; nucleotides outside the gene matches: 9. This CDR3 comprises 15 residues.

This clone appeared a few times. The chain employs TRBV18 and TRBJ2-1; 9 nucleotides match TRBD2. V trimming: 3 bases; J trimming: 5 bases; junction bases outside the gene matches: 8. This CDR3 is built from 16 residues. Germline-derived CDR1 and CDR2 are KGHSH and LQKENI. The CDR3, as DNA: TGTGCCAGCTCACCGAAGCCGGGACTAGCTAACAATGAGCAGTTCTTC. Encoded protein: CASSPKPGLANNEQFF. The full variable domain, in which reference TRBV18 and TRBJ2-1 provide the parts outside the CDR3, is NAGVMQNPRHLVRRRGQEARLRCSPMKGHSHVYWYRQLPEEGLKFMVYLQKENIIDESGMPKERFSAEFPKEGPSILRIQQVVRGDSAAYFCASSPKPGLANNEQFFGPGTRLTVL.

The genes are TRBV10-1 and TRBJ2-5; 10 bases align to TRBD1. Germline V gene lookup returns CDR1 WNHNN and CDR2 SYGVQD (reference sequence). With V trimmed by 0 bases and J by 4 bases, 2 bases remained unmatched. This CDR3 contains 15 residues. The CDR3 bases are TGCGCCAGCAGTGAGTCGCGGACAGGGGGAGAGACCCAGTACTTC. It translates to CASSESRTGGETQYF.

The V call is TRBV29-1, the J call TRBJ2-7, with 7 nucleotides matching TRBD1. Trimming removed 7 bases from V and 5 bases from J; junction bases left unmatched: 8. The CDR3 has 12 amino acids. The germline gives CDR1 SQVTM, CDR2 ANQGSEA. The CDR3 sequence is CSARGPGNEQYF. DNA for the CDR3: TGCAGCGCTAGGGGGCCCGGGAACGAGCAGTACTTC.

The CDR3 region has the DNA TGTGCCAGCAGTCCTAGCGGAGGTCGTCTCTACGAGCAGTACTTC. Protein: CASSPSGGRLYEQYF. The J gene is TRBJ2-7, the V gene TRBV28, with 7 bases lining up with TRBD2. Germline CDR1 and CDR2: MDHEN and SYDVKM. The junction had 10 bases not matched to a gene; V was cut back by 5 bases and J by 3 bases. This CDR3 contains 15 residues.

On this clone itself: The same CDR3 is also encoded by other DNA sequences in this sample. This chain uses TRBV7-2 with TRBJ2-1; 8 bases match TRBD2. After removal of 5 bases from V and 0 bases from J, the junction contained 3 bases not matched to a gene. Germline loops: CDR1 SGHTA, CDR2 FQGNSA. This CDR3 has 15 residues. CDR3 in amino acids: CASSPTSGSYNEQFF. The CDR3 DNA is TGTGCCAGCAGCCCAACTAGCGGCTCCTACAATGAGCAGTTCTTC.

This clone was counted once. The gene calls are TRBV29-1 and TRBJ2-7; D may be TRBD1 (5 bases). Germline V CDR1 and CDR2: SQVTM, ANQGSEA. V dropped 5 bases and J dropped 3 bases, with 14 bases sitting between them. The CDR3 has 13 residues. CDR3 DNA: TGCAGCGTTCTAAGAGATCAGGGCTACGAGCAGTACTTC. Protein product: CSVLRDQGYEQYF.

V gene TRBV6-6 combines with J gene TRBJ2-7; D perhaps matches TRBD2 (6 bases). This CDR3 is 15 amino acids long. The V end was cut by 0 bases, the J end by 2 bases, with 11 bases between. Germline V gene sequence: CDR1 MNHNY, CDR2 SVGAGI (reference sequence). The CDR3 nucleotides read TGTGCCAGCAGTTACTCGGGGAGGCAGCCCTACGAGCAGTACTTC. It encodes CASSYSGRQPYEQYF.

V is TRBV5-1 and J is TRBJ1-1; no reliable D call. The germline V gene encodes CDR1 SGHRS and CDR2 YFSETQ. This CDR3 is 15 amino acids long. The germline V and J ends were trimmed by 1 base and 1 base, with 11 bases remaining between them. CDR3 sequence reads: CASSLLQDSNTEAFF. CDR3 coding DNA: TGCGCCAGCAGCTTGCTTCAGGATTCGAACACTGAAGCTTTCTTT.

The chain couples TRBV7-6 to TRBJ2-7; 11 bases map to TRBD2. The CDR3 contains 16 residues. Germline CDR1 is SGHVS and CDR2 is FNYEAQ. V shed 1 base, J shed 0 bases, and the junction held 2 bases outside the gene matches. The chain's CDR3 is CASSLGLAGISYEQYF. As DNA, the CDR3 is TGTGCCAGCAGCTTAGGACTAGCGGGGATCTCCTACGAGCAGTACTTC.

The CDR3 loop is CASSSAGTALLYEQYF. The CDR3 DNA reads as TGTGCCAGCAGTTCGGCCGGGACAGCCTTACTCTACGAGCAGTACTTC. The chain links TRBV27 to TRBJ2-7, with 7 bases matching TRBD1. The V gene's germline CDR1 is MNHEY and CDR2 SMNVEV (reference sequence). The CDR3 has 16 residues. The ends lost 4 bases at V and 3 bases at J; junction bases unmatched: 12.

The chain uses TRBV2 and TRBJ2-5, with TRBD1 as a possible D gene (6 bases). The CDR3 extends over 14 amino acids. Germline CDR1 SNHLY, CDR2 FYNNEI. Trimming left V 1 base short and J 5 bases short, with 11 bases between. The CDR3 reads CASSEGRGWETQYF. For the CDR3, the DNA is TGTGCCAGCAGTGAAGGAAGGGGGTGGGAGACCCAGTACTTC.

The chain employs TRBV11-1 and TRBJ2-3; D may be TRBD1 or TRBD2 (5 bases each). This CDR3 is built from 15 residues. Germline CDR1 is SGHAT and CDR2 is FQDESV (reference sequence). V lost 6 bases and J 7 bases, leaving 20 bases between the germline ends. In nucleotides, the CDR3 is TGTGCCAGCAGTTCTACCGGGACCCGGGCGTATACGCAGTATTTT. Its protein product is CASSSTGTRAYTQYF.

The chain has TRBV2 and TRBJ2-1, with 13 bases aligning to TRBD2. V was clipped by 5 bases and J by 8 bases; unmatched bases: 9. The germline gives CDR1 SNHLY, CDR2 FYNNEI. CDR3 size: 16 residues. CDR3 sequence (DNA): TGTGCCAGCAGTTTCTCCGGGACTAGCGGGATTTATGAGCAGTTCTTC. Amino acid sequence: CASSFSGTSGIYEQFF.

The chain links TRBV7-3 to TRBJ2-1; 7 bases align to TRBD1. The CDR3 runs 13 residues. CDR1 and CDR2 from the germline V gene are SGHTA and FQGTGA. V lost 5 bases, J lost 10 bases, and 8 bases stayed unmatched. For the CDR3, the DNA is TGTGCCAGCAGCCGGGACAGCCATAGGGAGCAGTTCTTC. Amino acid sequence: CASSRDSHREQFF.

The CDR3 bases are TGTGCCAGCAGTTACCTCTCGTCAGGGCCTATCGACGAGCAGTACTTC. Amino acids: CASSYLSSGPIDEQYF. The rearrangement links TRBV6-6 to TRBJ2-7; perhaps TRBD1 as D (5 bases). Germline V lookup: CDR1 MNHNY, CDR2 SVGAGI (reference sequence). This CDR3 has 16 residues. V was clipped by 2 bases and J by 5 bases, with 19 bases between them.

The CDR3 region is CSVARFQETQYF. DNA for the CDR3: TGCAGCGTTGCCAGGTTCCAAGAGACCCAGTACTTC. V is TRBV29-1 and J is TRBJ2-5; D is unresolved. Germline CDR1 SQVTM, CDR2 ANQGSEA. V was clipped by 4 bases and J by 1 base, with 7 bases between them. This CDR3 contains 12 residues.

V is TRBV18 and J is TRBJ2-6; the match to TRBD2 covers 8 bases. J was trimmed by 0 bases and V by 5 bases; bases with no gene match: 6. Germline-derived CDR1 and CDR2 are KGHSH and LQKENI. The CDR3 totals 17 residues. CDR3 amino acids: CASSTGLVGSGANVLTF. In nucleotides, the CDR3 is TGTGCCAGCTCAACGGGACTAGTAGGCTCTGGGGCCAACGTCCTGACTTTC. Full variable domain (remainder filled in from reference TRBV18 and TRBJ2-6): NAGVMQNPRHLVRRRGQEARLRCSPMKGHSHVYWYRQLPEEGLKFMVYLQKENIIDESGMPKERFSAEFPKEGPSILRIQQVVRGDSAAYFCASSTGLVGSGANVLTFGAGSRLTVL.

The table lists this clone with a few counts. J is TRBJ1-5 and V is TRBV2; 7 nucleotides align to TRBD1. The V gene end was trimmed by 6 bases and the J gene end by 3 bases; junction bases not matched to a gene: 5. The CDR3 totals 14 residues. Germline V gene data show CDR1 as SNHLY and CDR2 as FYNNEI. The CDR3 DNA reads as TGTGCCAGCAGAGGGGACAGTCTCAATCAGCCCCAGCATTTT. It is translated as CASRGDSLNQPQHF.

The chain employs TRBV28 and TRBJ2-7; the D gene is possibly TRBD2 (6 bases). CDR3 length: 13 residues. Trimming removed 7 bases at V and 0 bases at J, with 10 bases between. The germline gives CDR1 MDHEN, CDR2 SYDVKM. CDR3 sequence: CASKAGPSYEQYF. For the CDR3, the DNA is TGTGCCAGCAAGGCGGGACCCTCCTACGAGCAGTACTTC.

This sequence joins TRBV5-1 and TRBJ2-7, with 8 positions matching TRBD1. Germline loops: CDR1 SGHRS, CDR2 YFSETQ. V gave up 4 bases and J gave up 7 bases; unmatched junction bases: 7. The CDR3 extends over 13 amino acids. The CDR3 is CASSPAQGDEQYF. The CDR3 bases are TGCGCCAGCAGCCCCGCACAGGGGGATGAGCAGTACTTC.